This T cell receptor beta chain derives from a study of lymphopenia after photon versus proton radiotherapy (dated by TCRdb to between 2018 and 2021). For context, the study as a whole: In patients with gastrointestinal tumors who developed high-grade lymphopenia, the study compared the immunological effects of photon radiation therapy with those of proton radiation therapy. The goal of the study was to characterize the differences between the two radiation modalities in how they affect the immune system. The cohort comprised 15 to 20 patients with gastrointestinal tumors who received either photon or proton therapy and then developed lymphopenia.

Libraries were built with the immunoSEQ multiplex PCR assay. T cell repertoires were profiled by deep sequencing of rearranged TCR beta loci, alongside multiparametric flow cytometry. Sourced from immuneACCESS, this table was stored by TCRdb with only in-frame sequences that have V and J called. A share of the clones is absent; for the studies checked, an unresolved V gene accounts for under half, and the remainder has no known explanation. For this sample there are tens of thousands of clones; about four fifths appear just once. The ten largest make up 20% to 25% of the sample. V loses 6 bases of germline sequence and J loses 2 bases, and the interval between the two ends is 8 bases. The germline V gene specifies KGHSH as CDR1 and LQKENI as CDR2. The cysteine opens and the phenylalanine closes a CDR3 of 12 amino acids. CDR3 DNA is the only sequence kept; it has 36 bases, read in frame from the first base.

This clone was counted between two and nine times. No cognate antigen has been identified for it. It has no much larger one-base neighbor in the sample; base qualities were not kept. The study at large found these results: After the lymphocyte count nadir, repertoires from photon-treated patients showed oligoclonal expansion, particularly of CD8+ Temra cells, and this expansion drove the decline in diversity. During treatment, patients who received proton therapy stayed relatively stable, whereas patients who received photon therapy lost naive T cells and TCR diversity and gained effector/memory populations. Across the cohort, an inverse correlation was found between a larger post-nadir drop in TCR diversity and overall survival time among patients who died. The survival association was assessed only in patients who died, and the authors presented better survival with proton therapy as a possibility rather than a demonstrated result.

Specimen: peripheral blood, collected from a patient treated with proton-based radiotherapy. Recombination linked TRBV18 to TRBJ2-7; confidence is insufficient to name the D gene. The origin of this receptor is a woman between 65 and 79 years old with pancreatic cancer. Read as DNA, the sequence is TGTGCCAGCTCGCAGGATGCCTACGAGCAGTACTTC. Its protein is CASSQDAYEQYF. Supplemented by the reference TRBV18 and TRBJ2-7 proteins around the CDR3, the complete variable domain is NAGVMQNPRHLVRRRGQEARLRCSPMKGHSHVYWYRQLPEEGLKFMVYLQKENIIDESGMPKERFSAEFPKEGPSILRIQQVVRGDSAAYFCASSQDAYEQYFGPGTRLTVT.